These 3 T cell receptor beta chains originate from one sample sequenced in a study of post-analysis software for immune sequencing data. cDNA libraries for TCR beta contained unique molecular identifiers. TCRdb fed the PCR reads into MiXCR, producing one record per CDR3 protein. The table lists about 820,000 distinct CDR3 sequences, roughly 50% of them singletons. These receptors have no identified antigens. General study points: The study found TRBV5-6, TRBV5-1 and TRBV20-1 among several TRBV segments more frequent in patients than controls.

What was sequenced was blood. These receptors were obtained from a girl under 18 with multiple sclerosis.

The CDR3 sequence is CSARGGYTTSEQYF. CDR3 bases: TGCAGTGCTAGGGGTGGTTACACTACGTCAGAGCAGTACTTC. The V gene is TRBV20-1, the J gene TRBJ2-7; D is unresolved. V shed 3 bases and J shed 7 bases, with 19 bases lying between them. The CDR3 runs 14 residues. From germline, CDR1 is DFQATT and CDR2 SNEGSKA (reference sequence).

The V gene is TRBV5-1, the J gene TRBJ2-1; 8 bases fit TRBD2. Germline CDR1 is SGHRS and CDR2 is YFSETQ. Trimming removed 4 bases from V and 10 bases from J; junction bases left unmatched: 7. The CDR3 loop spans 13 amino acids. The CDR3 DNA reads TGCGCCAGCAGCCCCCGGGAGGGCAGGGAGCAGTTCTTC. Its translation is CASSPREGREQFF.

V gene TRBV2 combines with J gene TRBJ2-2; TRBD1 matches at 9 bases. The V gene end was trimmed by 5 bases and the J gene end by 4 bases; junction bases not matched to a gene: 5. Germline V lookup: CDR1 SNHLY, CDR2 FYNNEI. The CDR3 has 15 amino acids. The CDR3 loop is CASSRGTGITGELFF. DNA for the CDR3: TGTGCCAGCAGTCGCGGGACAGGGATCACCGGGGAGCTGTTTTTT.